This T cell receptor (beta chain) derives from a study of cytotoxic CD8 clonotypes in ibrutinib-treated CLL (dated by TCRdb to the early 2020s). Regarding the research as a whole: The cohort had eleven to twelve relapsed/refractory and roughly 14 treatment-naive patients; 17 to 18 were IGHV unmutated. Responses were partial in roughly 24 patients and complete in 2; after median approximately 67 months follow-up, around 14 stayed in remission and about twelve progressed. Response samples were obtained after a median of around 11 months of treatment, with a range of about 6 to 36 months. On average, each sample yielded about 260,000 productive templates and about 94,000 productive rearrangements. Longitudinal samples were obtainable from 26 of the 86 participants in the trial. Cryopreserved peripheral blood mononuclear cells were obtained before treatment, at response, and at either sustained remission or disease progression. All remission and progressive disease samples were collected while patients were still receiving ibrutinib.

On a MiSeq, deep resolution sequencing aimed for a depth between 1 in 1 million and 1 in 200,000 T cells, with each clonotype covered approximately 10x on average. TCR beta libraries were generated with the immunoSEQ hsTCRB Kit. The original methods were these. Data were analyzed with ImmunoSEQ Data Assistant and ImmunoSEQ Analyzer, with V, D and J genes assigned per IMGT definitions. Clonality, which ranges from 0 to 1, was calculated as one minus the normalized Shannon entropy of productive rearrangement frequencies. Only overrepresented clonotypes making up at least 0.05% of each patient's repertoire were included in the public clonotype analysis. Approximately 12 repertoires from age-matched healthy donors, obtained from immuneACCESS, served as clonality controls. TCRdb re-hosts the immuneACCESS table, in-frame sequences only. Its copies lack some clones; in the studies checked, an unresolved V gene accounts for under half of them, and the cause for the rest is not known. The V and J calls and clone size come from that table; D and trimming were worked out from the DNA. The sample table records some 170,000 clones; about 88% of these occur just once. Around 3% of the sample is taken by the ten largest.

Study-wide findings and limitations: Public clonotypes were rare and either shrank or stayed stable during treatment, and the rise in clonality at ibrutinib response reflected expansion of private clonotypes. Baseline clonality was found to be higher than that of age-matched healthy donors and was strongly correlated with circulating CD8+ T-cell counts. Clonality increased at ibrutinib response, stayed stable in sustained remission, and fell back toward baseline at progression. Sustained-remission and progressing patients did not have matched sampling times, and lymph node repertoires were not examined.

The CDR3 goes from the cysteine to the phenylalanine over 18 residues. Only the CDR3 part of the read is kept: 54 bases, read in frame from the first base. A distance of 17 bases separates the germline ends of V and J, which lose 1 base and 1 base respectively. CDR1 SGHVS and CDR2 FNYEAQ were looked up in the germline V gene. In the paper's terms, the time point label means: progressive disease on ibrutinib. Around 2 micrograms of genomic DNA were extracted from cryopreserved PBMCs for TCR beta library preparation. Longitudinal blood samples from CLL patients on ibrutinib monotherapy underwent high-throughput TCR beta sequencing. The patients were enrolled in a single-center, open-label phase 2 trial of ibrutinib monotherapy. Comment on this clone: This clone's antigen is unknown. Per-nucleotide qualities are absent, and no much larger clonotype sits a single base away.

The receptor was derived from a human donor with chronic lymphocytic leukemia. The chain is encoded by TRBV7-6 joined to TRBJ2-4, and possibly TRBD2, on 5 matching bases. Here the sequenced sample was PBMCs, taken at disease progression, from a patient treated with ibrutinib. The DNA sequence is TGTGCCAGCAGCTTAGAACCCCCCACCCGCGGGGCCAAAAACATTCAGTACTTC. This encodes CASSLEPPTRGAKNIQYF.